The sequence of this TCR beta chain was determined in a study of T cells after posttransplantation cyclophosphamide. The study, taken as a whole, reports: Recipient CMV seropositivity and CMV reactivation strongly tracked TRB clonality. TRB overlap between skin or GI tissue T cells and blood was limited.

A remark on this clone: Its antigen is currently unknown.

Per germline, CDR1 SGHTA and CDR2 FQGNSA. V trimming: 5 bases; J trimming: 6 bases; junction bases outside the gene matches: 12. The CDR3 runs 16 residues. Profiled with immunoSEQ multiplex PCR; TCRdb holds only in-frame clones, not every one. The record shows tens of thousands of clones for this sample, with no singletons present. On the day of bone marrow donation, the related graft donor provided peripheral blood. The sequencing sample was made of PBMCs. The V call is TRBV7-2, the J call TRBJ2-7; 11 nucleotides line up with TRBD2. The TCR originated in a man aged 50-59 years in good health, CMV-negative, and a related stem cell transplant donor. In nucleotides, the CDR3 is TGTGCCAGCAGCATAATAGCGGGGGGGTTCAGGTCCGAGCAGTACTTC. It specifies CASSIIAGGFRSEQYF.